This T cell receptor (beta chain) was sequenced in a study of CD8+ T cells in alopecia areata. Notes on the study in general: Researchers report lesional scalp, most notably alopecia totalis/universalis, outstripped normal scalp in clonality.

Sequencing relied on a cDNA template that was reverse transcribed from extracted RNA. Repertoires were generated with immunoSEQ multiplex PCR, while TCRdb's copy carries only in-frame clones and drops some. The sample yields 23,000 or so clones, approximately 52% seen once. There are 14 residues in the CDR3. The V end was cut by 1 base, the J end by 3 bases, with 7 bases between. Germline V CDR1 and CDR2: SGHVS, FQNEAQ. Alopecia areata patients gave lesional scalp punch biopsies and peripheral blood samples. CD4+ and CD8+ T cells were sorted from PBMCs. Worth noting for this clone: Its antigen remains unidentified.

Sequencing was carried out using NKG2D-high CD8+ T cells sorted from blood. The chain uses TRBV7-8 and TRBJ1-5; D is perhaps TRBD1 (6 bases). The TCR sequence derives from a human donor with alopecia areata. The CDR3 reads CASSLGDTNQPQHF. The CDR3, as DNA: TGTGCCAGCAGCTTAGGGGACACCAATCAGCCCCAGCATTTT.